Below, one TCR beta chain is given with its context. Here immunoSEQ multiplex PCR was the method, and the copy in TCRdb shows in-frame clones only, minus some. The sample has around 310,000 clones; over 75% are singletons. The sample originates from a study of blood T cell repertoires in COVID-19. In germline, CDR1 is MDHEN, CDR2 SYDVKM. The CDR3 runs to 16 residues. The V segment lost 6 bases and the J segment 5 bases; nucleotides outside the gene matches: 9. The chain has TRBV28 and TRBJ2-1; 11 nucleotides match TRBD2. This TCR was recovered from an older woman with acute or convalescent COVID-19. Sequencing was performed on peripheral blood. The CDR3 DNA sequence: TGTGCCAGCAGGAGGAGGCCGGGACTAGCGGACAATGAGCAGTTCTTC. This gives the protein CASRRRPGLADNEQFF.